These 9 T cell receptor beta chains came from one sample sequenced in a study of shared clonotypes between healthy human individuals. Data came from immunoSEQ multiplex PCR; TCRdb stores just in-frame clones and leaves some out. Seen here are millions of clones, roughly 92% observed once, and the top ten hold over 0.12%. Source material: naive CD4+ T cells sorted from blood. Subset: CD45RA+ positively selected. The source of these receptors is a man younger than 35 in good health.

This chain links TRBV19 with TRBJ2-3; D perhaps matches TRBD2 (6 bases). Between the trimmed V and J ends, which lost 7 bases and 0 bases, there was a span of 14 bases. This CDR3 is built from 15 residues. Germline loops: CDR1 LNHDA, CDR2 SQIVND (reference sequence). Written as DNA, the CDR3 is TGTGCCAGTACCTATCGACTAGAAAGCACAGATACGCAGTATTTT. This gives the protein CASTYRLESTDTQYF.

The rearrangement links TRBV29-1 to TRBJ2-2; 11 bases are shared with TRBD2. The CDR3 is made up of 13 amino acids. The germline gives CDR1 SQVTM, CDR2 ANQGSEA. V lost 8 bases and J lost 7; bases outside the gene matches: 6. CDR3: CSMTSGKGGELFF. The CDR3 DNA follows: TGCAGCATGACTAGCGGGAAGGGCGGGGAGCTGTTTTTT.

The chain carries TRBV18 and TRBJ2-5; D may be TRBD2 (6 bases). Trimming shortened V by 6 bases and J by 2 bases, and 13 bases separated the two germline ends. Germline CDR1 and CDR2: KGHSH and LQKENI. The CDR3 has 14 residues. In nucleotides, the CDR3 is TGTGCCAGCTCCCGCGGAGGGGTTCAAGAGACCCAGTACTTC. Residues: CASSRGGVQETQYF.

This chain joins TRBV2 and TRBJ2-7; D perhaps matches TRBD1 (6 bases). Germline V gene sequence: CDR1 SNHLY, CDR2 FYNNEI. There are 13 residues in the CDR3. V lost 7 bases and J 4 bases, leaving 14 bases between the germline ends. CDR3 nucleotides: TGTGCCAGCAATTGGGGGCCGGGTTACGAGCAGTACTTC. Amino acids: CASNWGPGYEQYF.

The chain is built from TRBV19 and TRBJ2-7; D not resolved. The CDR3 length is 14 residues. V lost 0 bases and J lost 4, with 10 bases in between. Germline CDR1 is LNHDA and CDR2 is SQIVND (reference sequence). CDR3 residues: CASSIDTATYEQYF. In DNA form, the CDR3 reads TGTGCCAGTAGTATAGATACGGCAACGTACGAGCAGTACTTC.

Details on this clone: The same CDR3 arises from other DNA sequences in this sample as well. The chain has TRBV6-5 and TRBJ1-2, with 10 bases aligning to TRBD1. CDR1 is MNHEY and CDR2 is SVGAGI in the germline V gene. The CDR3 runs 15 residues. With V trimmed by 3 bases and J by 3 bases, 4 bases remained unmatched. In DNA form, the CDR3 reads TGTGCCAGCAGTTATTCGGGACAGGGGTACTATGGCTACACCTTC. This translates into CASSYSGQGYYGYTF.

Note on this clone: Additional DNA sequences in this sample encode the identical CDR3. The rearrangement joins TRBV19 to TRBJ1-5; perhaps TRBD1 as D (5 bases). The germline CDR1 and CDR2 sequences are LNHDA and SQIVND (reference sequence). Trimming cost V 3 bases and J 1 base, with 10 bases left between them. The CDR3 is 15 amino acids. This CDR3 is CASSIGTLSNQPQHF. CDR3 DNA sequence: TGTGCCAGTAGTATCGGGACTCTAAGCAATCAGCCCCAGCATTTT.

The chain has TRBV11-2 and TRBJ2-1; 8 bases match TRBD1. Trimming at V came to 6 bases and at J to 9 bases, leaving 10 bases not matched to a gene. The CDR3 is 14 residues long. Germline CDR1 reads SGHAT; CDR2 reads FQNNGV. The CDR3: CASSSDRGGSEQFF. The CDR3, as DNA: TGTGCCAGCAGTTCCGACAGGGGCGGATCTGAGCAGTTCTTC.

In the case of this clone: An end of the junction does not agree with germline; a read error may underlie this. This chain links TRBV6-1 with TRBJ2-7, with 10 bases identical to TRBD1. Germline V gene sequence: CDR1 MNHNS, CDR2 SASEGT. This CDR3 has 17 residues. Written as DNA, the CDR3 is TGTGCCATCAGTGAGAGTCCAAGGACAGGGGGATCCTACGAGCAGTACTTC. This codes for CAISESPRTGGSYEQYF.